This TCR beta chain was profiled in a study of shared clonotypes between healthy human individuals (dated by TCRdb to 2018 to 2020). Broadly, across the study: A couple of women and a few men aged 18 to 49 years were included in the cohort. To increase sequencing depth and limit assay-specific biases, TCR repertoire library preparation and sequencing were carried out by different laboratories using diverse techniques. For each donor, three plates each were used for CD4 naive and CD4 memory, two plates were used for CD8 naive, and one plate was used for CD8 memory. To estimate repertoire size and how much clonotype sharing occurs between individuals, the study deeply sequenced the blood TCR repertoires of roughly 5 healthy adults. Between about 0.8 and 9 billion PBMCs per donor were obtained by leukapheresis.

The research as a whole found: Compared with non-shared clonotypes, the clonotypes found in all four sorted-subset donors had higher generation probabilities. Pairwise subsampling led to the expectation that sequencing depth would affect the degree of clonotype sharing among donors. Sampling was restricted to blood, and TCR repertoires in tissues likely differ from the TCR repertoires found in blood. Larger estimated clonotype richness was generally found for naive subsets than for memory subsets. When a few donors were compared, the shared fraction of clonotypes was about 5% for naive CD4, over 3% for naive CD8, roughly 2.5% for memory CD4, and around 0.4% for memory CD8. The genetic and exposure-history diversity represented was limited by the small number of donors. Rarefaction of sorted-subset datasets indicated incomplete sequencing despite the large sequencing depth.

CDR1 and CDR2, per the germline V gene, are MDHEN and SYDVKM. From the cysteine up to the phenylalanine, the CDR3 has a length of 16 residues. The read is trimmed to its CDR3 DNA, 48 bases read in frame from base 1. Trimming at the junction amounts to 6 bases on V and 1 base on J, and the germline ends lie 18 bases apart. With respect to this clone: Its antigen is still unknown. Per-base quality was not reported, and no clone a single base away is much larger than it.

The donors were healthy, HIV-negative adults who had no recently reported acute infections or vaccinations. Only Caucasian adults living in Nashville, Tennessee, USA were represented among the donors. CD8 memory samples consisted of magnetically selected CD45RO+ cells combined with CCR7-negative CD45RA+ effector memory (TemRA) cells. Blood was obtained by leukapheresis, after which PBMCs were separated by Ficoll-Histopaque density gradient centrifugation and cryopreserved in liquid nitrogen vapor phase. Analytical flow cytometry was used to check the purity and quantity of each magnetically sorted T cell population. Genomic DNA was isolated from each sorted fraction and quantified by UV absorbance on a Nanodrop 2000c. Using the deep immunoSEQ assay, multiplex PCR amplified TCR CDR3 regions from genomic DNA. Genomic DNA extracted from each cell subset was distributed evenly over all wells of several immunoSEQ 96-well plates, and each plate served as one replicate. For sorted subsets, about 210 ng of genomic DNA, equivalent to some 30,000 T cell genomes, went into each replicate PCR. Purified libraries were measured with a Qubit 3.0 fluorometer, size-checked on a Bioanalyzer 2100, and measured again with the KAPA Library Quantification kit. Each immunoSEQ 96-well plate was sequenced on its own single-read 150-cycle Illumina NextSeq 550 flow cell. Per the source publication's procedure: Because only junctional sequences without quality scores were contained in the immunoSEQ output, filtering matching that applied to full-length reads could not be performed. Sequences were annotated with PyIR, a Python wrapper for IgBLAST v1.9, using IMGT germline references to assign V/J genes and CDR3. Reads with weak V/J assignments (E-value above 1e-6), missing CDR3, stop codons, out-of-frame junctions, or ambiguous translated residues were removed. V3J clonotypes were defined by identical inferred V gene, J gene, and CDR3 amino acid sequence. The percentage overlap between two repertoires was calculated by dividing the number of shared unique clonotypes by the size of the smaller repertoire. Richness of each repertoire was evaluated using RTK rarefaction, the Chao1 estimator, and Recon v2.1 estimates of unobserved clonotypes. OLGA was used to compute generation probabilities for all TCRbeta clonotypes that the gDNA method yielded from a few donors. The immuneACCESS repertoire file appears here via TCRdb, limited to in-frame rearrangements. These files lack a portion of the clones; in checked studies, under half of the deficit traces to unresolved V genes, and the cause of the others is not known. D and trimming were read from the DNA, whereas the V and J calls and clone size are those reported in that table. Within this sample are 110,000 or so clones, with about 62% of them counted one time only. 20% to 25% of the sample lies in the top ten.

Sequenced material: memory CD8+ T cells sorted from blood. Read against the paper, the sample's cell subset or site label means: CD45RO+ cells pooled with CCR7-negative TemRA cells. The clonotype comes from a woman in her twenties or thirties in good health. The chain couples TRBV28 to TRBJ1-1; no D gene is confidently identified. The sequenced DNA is TGTGCCAGCAGCTGGTACAGCGGAATCCGGAACACTGAAGCTTTCTTT. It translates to CASSWYSGIRNTEAFF. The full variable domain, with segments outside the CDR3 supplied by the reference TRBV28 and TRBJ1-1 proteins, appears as DVKVTQSSRYLVKRTGEKVFLECVQDMDHENMFWYRQDPGLGLRLIYFSYDVKMKEKGDIPEGYSVSREKKERFSLILESASTNQTSMYLCASSWYSGIRNTEAFFGQGTRLTVV.